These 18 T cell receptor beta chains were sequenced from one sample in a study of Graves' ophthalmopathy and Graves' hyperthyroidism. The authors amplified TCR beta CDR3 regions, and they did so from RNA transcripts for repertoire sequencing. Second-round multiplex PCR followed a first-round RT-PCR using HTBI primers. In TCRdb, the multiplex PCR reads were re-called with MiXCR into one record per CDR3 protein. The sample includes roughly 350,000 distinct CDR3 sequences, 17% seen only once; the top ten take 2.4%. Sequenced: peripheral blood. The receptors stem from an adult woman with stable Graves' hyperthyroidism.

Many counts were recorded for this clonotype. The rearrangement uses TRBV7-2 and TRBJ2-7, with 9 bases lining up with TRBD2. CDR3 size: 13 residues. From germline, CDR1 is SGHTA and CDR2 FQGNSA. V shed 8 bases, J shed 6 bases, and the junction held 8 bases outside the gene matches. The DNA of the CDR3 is TGTGCCAGCGGCTATAGCGGGAGTGCCGAGCAGTACTTC. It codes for CASGYSGSAEQYF.

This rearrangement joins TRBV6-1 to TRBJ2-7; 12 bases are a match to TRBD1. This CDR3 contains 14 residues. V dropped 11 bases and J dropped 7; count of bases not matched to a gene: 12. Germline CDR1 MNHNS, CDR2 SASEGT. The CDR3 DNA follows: TGTGCCGGGGGGACAGGGGGCTTGCTGGGTGAGCAGTACTTC. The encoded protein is CAGGTGGLLGEQYF.

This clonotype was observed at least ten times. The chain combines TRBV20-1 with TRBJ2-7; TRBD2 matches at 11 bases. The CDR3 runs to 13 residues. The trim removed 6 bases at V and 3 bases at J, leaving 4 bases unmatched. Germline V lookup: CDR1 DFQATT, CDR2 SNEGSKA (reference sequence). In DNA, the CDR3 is TGCAGTGCCCCACTAGCGGGAGTCTACGAGCAGTACTTC. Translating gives CSAPLAGVYEQYF.

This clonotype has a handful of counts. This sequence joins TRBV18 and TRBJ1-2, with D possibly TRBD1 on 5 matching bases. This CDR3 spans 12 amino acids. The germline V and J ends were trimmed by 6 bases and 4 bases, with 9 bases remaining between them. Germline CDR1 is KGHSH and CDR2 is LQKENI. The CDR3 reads CASSKGSYGYTF. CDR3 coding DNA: TGTGCCAGCTCCAAGGGGAGCTATGGCTACACCTTC.

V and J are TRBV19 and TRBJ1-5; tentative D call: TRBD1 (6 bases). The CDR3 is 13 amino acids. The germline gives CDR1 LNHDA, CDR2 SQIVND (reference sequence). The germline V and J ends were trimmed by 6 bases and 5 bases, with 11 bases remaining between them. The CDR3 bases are TGTGCCAGTAGCGGGACACCCGATCAGCCCCAGCATTTT. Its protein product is CASSGTPDQPQHF.

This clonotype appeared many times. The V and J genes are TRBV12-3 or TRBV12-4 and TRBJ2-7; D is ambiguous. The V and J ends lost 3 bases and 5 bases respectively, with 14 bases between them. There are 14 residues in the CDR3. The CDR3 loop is CASSFRAEPNEQYF. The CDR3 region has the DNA TGTGCCAGCAGTTTTCGGGCGGAGCCCAACGAGCAGTACTTC.

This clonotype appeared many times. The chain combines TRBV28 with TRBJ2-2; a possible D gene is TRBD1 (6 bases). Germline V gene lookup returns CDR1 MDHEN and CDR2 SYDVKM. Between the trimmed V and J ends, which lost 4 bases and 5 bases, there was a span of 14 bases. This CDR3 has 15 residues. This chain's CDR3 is CASSSLGTKTGELFF. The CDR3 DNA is TGTGCCAGCAGTTCCCTAGGGACAAAGACCGGGGAGCTGTTTTTT.

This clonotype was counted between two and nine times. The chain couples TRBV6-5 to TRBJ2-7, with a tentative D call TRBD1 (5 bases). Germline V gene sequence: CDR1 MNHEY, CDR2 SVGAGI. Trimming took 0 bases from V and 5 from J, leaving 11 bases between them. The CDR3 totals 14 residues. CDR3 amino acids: CASSYSKGNHEQYF. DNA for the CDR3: TGTGCCAGCAGTTACTCAAAGGGGAACCACGAGCAGTACTTC.

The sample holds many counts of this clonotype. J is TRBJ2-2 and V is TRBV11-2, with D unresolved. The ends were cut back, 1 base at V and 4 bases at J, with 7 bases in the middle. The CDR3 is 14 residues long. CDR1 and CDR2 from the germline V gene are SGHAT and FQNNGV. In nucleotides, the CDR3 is TGTGCCAGCAGCTTAGTGGTGCCCACCGGGGAGCTGTTTTTT. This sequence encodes CASSLVVPTGELFF.

As DNA, the CDR3 is TGTGCCAGCAGCTTGAAGTCGACTTTGAGGACTAGCGGGAGAAAATACGAGCAGTACTTC. It encodes CASSLKSTLRTSGRKYEQYF. J is TRBJ2-7 and V is TRBV5-6, with 13 nucleotides matching TRBD2. Germline-derived CDR1 and CDR2 are SGHDT and YYEEEE. Trimming at V came to 1 base and at J to 4 bases, leaving 17 bases not matched to a gene. This CDR3 has 20 residues. Variable domain in full (rest from reference TRBV5-6 and TRBJ2-7): DAGVTQSPTHLIKTRGQQVTLRCSPKSGHDTVSWYQQALGQGPQFIFQYYEEEERQRGNFPDRFSGHQFPNYSSELNVNALLLGDSALYLCASSLKSTLRTSGRKYEQYFGPGTRLTVT.

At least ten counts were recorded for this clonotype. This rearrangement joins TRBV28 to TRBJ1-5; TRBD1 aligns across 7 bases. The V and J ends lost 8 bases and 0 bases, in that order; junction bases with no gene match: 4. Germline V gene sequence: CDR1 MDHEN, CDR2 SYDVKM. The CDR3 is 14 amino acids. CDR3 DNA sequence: TGTGCCAGCCACAGGGGTAATAGCAATCAGCCCCAGCATTTT. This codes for CASHRGNSNQPQHF.

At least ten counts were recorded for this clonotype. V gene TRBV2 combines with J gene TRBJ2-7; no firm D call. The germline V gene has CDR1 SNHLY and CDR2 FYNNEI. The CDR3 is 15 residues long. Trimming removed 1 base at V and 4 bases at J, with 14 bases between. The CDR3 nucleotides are TGTGCCAGCAGTGAAGAGGTAGCTGATTTTTACGAGCAGTACTTC. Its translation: CASSEEVADFYEQYF.

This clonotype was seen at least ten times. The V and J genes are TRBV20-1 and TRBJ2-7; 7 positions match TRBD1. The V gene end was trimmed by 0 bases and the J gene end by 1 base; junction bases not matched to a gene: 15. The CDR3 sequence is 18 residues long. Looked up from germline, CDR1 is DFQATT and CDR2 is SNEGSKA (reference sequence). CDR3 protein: CSARDLATGLGNSYEQYF. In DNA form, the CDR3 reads TGCAGTGCTAGAGATCTTGCGACAGGGTTGGGAAATTCCTACGAGCAGTACTTC.

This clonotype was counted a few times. For the CDR3, the DNA is TGCAGTCCCAACTCGGGGGGAGTTGCCGAAGCTTTCTTT. Amino acids: CSPNSGGVAEAFF. The chain employs TRBV20-1 and TRBJ1-1; D may be TRBD1 (5 bases). Germline V lookup: CDR1 DFQATT, CDR2 SNEGSKA (reference sequence). The CDR3 is 13 amino acids. Trimming took off 8 bases at V and 8 bases at J, with 21 bases between the two ends.

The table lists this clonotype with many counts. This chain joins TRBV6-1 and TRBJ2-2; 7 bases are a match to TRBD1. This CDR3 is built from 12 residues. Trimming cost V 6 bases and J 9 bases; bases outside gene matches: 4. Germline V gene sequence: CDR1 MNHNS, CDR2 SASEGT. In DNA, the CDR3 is TGTGCCAGCAGACGACAGGGAAGGGAGCTGTTTTTT. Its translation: CASRRQGRELFF.

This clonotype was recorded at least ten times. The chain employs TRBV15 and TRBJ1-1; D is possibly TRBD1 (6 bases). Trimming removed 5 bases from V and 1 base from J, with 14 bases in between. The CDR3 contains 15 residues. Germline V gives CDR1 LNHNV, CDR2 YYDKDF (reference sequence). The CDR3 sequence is CATSRLGTPNTEAFF. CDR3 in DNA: TGTGCCACCAGCCGTCTCGGGACACCGAACACTGAAGCTTTCTTT.

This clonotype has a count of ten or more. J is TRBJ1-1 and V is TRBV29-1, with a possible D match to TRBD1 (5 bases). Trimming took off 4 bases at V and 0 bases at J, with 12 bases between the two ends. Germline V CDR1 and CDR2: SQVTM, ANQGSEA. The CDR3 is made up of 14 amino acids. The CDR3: CSVAPGNMNTEAFF. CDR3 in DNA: TGCAGCGTTGCCCCAGGGAACATGAACACTGAAGCTTTCTTT. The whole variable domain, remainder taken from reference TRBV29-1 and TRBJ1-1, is SAVISQKPSRDICQRGTSLTIQCQVDSQVTMMFWYRQQPGQSLTLIATANQGSEATYESGFVIDKFPISRPNLTFSTLTVSNMSPEDSSIYLCSVAPGNMNTEAFFGQGTRLTVV.

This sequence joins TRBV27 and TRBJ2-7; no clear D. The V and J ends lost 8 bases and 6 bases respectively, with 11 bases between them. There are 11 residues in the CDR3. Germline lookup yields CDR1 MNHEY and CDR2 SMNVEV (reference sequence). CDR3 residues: CASVLWAEQYF. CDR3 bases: TGTGCCAGCGTACTTTGGGCCGAGCAGTACTTC.